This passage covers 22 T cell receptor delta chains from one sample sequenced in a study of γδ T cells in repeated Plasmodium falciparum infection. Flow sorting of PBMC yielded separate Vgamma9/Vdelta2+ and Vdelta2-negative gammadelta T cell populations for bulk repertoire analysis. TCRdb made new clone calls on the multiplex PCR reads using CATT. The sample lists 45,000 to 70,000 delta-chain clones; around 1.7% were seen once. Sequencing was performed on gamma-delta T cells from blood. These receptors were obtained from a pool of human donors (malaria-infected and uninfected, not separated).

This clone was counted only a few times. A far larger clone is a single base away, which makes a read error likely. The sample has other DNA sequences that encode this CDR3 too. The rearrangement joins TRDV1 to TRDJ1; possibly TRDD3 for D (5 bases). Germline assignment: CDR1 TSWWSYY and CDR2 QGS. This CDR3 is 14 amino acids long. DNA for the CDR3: TGTGCTCTCGGGGAGATAGAGTACACCGATAAACTCATCTTT. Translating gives CALGEIEYTDKLIF.

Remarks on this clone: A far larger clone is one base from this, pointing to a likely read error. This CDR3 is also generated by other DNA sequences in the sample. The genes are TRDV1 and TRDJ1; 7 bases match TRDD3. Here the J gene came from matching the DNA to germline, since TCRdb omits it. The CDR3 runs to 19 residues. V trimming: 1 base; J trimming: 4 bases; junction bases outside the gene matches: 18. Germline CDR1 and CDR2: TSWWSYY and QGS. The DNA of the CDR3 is TGTGCTCTTGGGGAACATAAGGCAGACTGGGGTGCTCGGGTCGATAAACTCATCTTT. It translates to CALGEHKADWGARVDKLIF.

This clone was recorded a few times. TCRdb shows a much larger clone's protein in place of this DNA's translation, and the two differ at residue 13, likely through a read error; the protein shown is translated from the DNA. CDR3 loop: CALGEPPSGRTVSWGTPGASRSSYTDKLIF. DNA for the CDR3: TGTGCTCTTGGGGAACCTCCTTCCGGTCGGACTGTGAGCTGGGGGACACCTGGGGCATCACGGAGTTCGTACACCGATAAACTCATCTTT. V is TRDV1 and J is TRDJ1, with TRDD3 matching over 8 bases. No J gene is reported in TCRdb; it was inferred here by comparing the DNA with germline. Looked up from germline, CDR1 is TSWWSYY and CDR2 is QGS. There are 30 residues in the CDR3. V gave up 1 base and J gave up 0 bases; unmatched junction bases: 46.

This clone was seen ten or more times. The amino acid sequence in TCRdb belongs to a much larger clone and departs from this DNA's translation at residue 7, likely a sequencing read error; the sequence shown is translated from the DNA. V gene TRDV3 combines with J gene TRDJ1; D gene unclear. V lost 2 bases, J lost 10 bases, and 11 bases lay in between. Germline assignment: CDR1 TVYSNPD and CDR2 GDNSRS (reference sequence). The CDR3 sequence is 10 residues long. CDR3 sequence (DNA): TGTGCCTTTCGATTGAGTAGACTCATCTTT. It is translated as CAFRLSRLIF.

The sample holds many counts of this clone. CDR3 sequence: CALGELTILPYWGIRGTDKLIF. The CDR3 DNA sequence: TGTGCTCTTGGGGAACTAACTATCCTACCGTACTGGGGGATACGTGGCACCGATAAACTCATCTTT. V usage is TRDV1 and J usage is TRDJ1, with TRDD3 matching 13 bases. V shed 0 bases, J shed 1 base, and the junction held 17 bases outside the gene matches. Germline values: CDR1 TSWWSYY, CDR2 QGS. CDR3 size: 22 residues.

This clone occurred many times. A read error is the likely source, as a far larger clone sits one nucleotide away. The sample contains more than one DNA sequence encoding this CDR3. CDR3 in amino acids: CALGEPFPTTGLWGWGHTDKLIF. CDR3 DNA: TGTGCTCTTGGGGAACCGTTTCCCACTACCGGCCTCTGGGGCTGGGGACACACCGATAAACTCATCTTT. The chain employs TRDV1 and TRDJ1, with D possibly matching TRDD3 (6 bases). Germline lookup yields CDR1 TSWWSYY and CDR2 QGS. The CDR3 extends over 23 amino acids. V lost 1 base and J 0 bases, leaving 33 bases between the germline ends.

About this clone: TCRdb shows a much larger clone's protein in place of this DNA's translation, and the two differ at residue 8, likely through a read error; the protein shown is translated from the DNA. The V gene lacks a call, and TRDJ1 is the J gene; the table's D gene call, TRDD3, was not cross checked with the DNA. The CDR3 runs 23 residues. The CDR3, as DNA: TGTGCTCTTGGGGAACCGCAACCCTTCCCTCCAAACTGGGGGATAGCCCCCGCCGATAAACTCATCTTT. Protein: CALGEPQPFPPNWGIAPADKLIF.

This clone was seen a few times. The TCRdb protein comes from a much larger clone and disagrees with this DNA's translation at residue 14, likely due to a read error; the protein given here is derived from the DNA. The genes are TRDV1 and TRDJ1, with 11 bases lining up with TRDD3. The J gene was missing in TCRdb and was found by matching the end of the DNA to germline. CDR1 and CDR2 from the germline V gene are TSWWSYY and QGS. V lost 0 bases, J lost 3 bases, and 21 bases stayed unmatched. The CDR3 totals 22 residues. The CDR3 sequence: CALGELSFNYWGICGPADKLIF. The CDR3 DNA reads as TGTGCTCTTGGGGAACTCTCCTTCAACTACTGGGGGATATGCGGTCCGGCCGATAAACTCATCTTT.

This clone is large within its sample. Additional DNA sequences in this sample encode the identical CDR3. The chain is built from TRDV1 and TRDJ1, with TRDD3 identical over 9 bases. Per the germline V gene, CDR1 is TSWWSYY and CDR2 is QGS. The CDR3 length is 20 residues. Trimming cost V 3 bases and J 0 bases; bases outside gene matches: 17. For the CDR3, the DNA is TGTGCTCTTGGGGAGGCTAGGAGGCTGGGGGATCCTTGGTACACCGATAAACTCATCTTT. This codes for CALGEARRLGDPWYTDKLIF.

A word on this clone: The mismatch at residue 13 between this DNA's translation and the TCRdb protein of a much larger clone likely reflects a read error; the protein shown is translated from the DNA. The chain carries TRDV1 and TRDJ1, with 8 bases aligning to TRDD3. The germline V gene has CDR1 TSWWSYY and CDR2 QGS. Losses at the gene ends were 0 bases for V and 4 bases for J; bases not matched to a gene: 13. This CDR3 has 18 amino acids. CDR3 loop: CALGELKWGMSDIDKLIF. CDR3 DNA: TGTGCTCTTGGGGAACTAAAATGGGGGATGTCCGACATCGATAAACTCATCTTT.

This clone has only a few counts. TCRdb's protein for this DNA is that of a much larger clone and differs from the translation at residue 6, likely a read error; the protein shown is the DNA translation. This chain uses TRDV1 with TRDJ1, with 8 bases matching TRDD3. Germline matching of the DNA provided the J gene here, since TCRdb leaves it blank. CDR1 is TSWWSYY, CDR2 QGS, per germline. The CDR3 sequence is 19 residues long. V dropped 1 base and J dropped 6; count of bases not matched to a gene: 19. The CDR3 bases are TGTGCTCTTGGGGAACCTGGGCGGTCCGCCATCTGGGGGAGAAATAAACTCATCTTT. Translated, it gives CALGEPGRSAIWGRNKLIF.

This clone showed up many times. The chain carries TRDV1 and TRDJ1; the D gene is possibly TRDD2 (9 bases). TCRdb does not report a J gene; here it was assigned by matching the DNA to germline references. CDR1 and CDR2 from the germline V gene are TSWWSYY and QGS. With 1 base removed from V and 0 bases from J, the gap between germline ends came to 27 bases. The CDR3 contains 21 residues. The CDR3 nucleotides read TGTGCTCTTGGGGAACGGCCCTTCCTACAATACTGGGGGGATTACACCGATAAACTCATCTTT. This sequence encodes CALGERPFLQYWGDYTDKLIF.

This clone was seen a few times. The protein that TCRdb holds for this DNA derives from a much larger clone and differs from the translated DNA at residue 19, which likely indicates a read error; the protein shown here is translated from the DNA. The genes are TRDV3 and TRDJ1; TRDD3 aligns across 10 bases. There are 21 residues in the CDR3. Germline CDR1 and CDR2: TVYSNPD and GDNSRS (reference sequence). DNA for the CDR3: TGTGCCTTTATTGCCCGCCTATTCCTCGTTGGGGGATACATAATAAGCGATAAACCCATCTTT. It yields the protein CAFIARLFLVGGYIISDKPIF.

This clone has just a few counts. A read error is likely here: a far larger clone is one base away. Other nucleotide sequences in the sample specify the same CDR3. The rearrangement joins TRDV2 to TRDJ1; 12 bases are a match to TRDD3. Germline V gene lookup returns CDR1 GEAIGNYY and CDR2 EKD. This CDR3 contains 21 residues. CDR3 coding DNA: TGTGCCTGTGACACCGCATGGGGTACTGGGGGATACTATCCGTACACCGACAAACTCATCTTT. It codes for CACDTAWGTGGYYPYTDKLIF.

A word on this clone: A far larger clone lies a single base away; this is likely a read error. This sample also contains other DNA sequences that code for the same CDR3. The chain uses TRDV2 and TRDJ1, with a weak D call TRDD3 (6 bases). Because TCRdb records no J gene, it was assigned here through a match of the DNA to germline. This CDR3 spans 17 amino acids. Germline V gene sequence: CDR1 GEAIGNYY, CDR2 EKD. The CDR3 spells CACGLLGLSEDTDKLIF. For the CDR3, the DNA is TGTGCCTGTGGATTACTGGGCCTGTCGGAGGACACTGATAAACTCATCTTT.

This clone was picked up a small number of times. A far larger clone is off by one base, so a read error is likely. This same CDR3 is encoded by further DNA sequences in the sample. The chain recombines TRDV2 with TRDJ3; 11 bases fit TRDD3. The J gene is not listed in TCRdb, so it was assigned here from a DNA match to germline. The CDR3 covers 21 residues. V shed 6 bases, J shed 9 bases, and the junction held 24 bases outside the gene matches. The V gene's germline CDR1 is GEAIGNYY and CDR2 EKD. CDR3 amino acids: CACWGVVLSMYWGISTRQMFF. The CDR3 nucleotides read TGTGCCTGTTGGGGAGTCGTCCTATCGATGTACTGGGGGATAAGCACCCGACAGATGTTTTTC.

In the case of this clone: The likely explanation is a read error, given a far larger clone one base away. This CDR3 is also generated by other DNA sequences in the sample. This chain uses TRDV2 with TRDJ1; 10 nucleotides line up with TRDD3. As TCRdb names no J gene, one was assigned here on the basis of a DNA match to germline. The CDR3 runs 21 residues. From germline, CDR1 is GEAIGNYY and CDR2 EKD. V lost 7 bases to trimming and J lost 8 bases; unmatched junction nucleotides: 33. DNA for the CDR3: TGTGCCTGCGACCCTATGATTCCCCACCGGGGGATACGAAGATCCTACTCGAAACTCATCTTT. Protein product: CACDPMIPHRGIRRSYSKLIF.

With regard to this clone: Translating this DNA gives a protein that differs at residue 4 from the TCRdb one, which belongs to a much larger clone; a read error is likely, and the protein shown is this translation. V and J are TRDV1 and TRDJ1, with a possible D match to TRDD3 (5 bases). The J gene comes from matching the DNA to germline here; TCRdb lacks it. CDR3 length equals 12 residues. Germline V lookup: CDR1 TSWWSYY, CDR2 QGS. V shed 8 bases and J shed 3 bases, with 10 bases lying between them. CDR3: CALRWGPDKLIF. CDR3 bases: TGTGCTCTTAGATGGGGTCCCGATAAACTCATCTTT.

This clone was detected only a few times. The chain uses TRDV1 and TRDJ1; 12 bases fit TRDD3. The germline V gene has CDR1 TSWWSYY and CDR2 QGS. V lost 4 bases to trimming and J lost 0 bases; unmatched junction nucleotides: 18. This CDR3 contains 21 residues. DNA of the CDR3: TGTGCTCTTGGGGGCTACCTAATCCCCTGGGGGATACGTGGGTACACCGATAAACTCATCTTT. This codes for CALGGYLIPWGIRGYTDKLIF.

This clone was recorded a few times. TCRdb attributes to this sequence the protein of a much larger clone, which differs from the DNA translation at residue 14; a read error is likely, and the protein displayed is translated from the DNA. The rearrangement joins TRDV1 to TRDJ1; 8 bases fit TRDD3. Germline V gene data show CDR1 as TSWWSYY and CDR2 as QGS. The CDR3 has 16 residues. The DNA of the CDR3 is TGTGCTCTTGGGGAACTGAGGGATACGGGTACCGATAAACGCATCTTT. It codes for CALGELRDTGTDKRIF.

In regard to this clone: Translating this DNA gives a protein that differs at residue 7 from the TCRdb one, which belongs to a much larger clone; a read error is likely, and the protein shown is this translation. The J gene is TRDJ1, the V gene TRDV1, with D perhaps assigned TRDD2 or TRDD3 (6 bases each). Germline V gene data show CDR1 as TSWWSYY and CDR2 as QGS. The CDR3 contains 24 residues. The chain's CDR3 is CAIGETDLPKRGGDPPINTDKLIF. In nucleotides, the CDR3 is TGTGCTATTGGGGAAACGGACCTTCCCAAACGTGGAGGGGATCCACCCATAAACACCGATAAACTCATCTTT.

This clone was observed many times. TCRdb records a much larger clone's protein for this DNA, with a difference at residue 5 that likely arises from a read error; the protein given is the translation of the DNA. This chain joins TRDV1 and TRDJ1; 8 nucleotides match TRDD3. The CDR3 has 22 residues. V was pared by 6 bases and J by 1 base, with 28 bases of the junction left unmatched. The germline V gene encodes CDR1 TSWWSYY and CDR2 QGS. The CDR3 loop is CALGINPPSDDQCGIRTDKLIF. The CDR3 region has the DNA TGTGCTCTTGGTATAAACCCGCCTTCCGACGACCAATGTGGGATACGCACCGATAAACTCATCTTT.